This T cell receptor (beta chain) was recorded in a study of human T cells and chemical hapten exposure. Study overall: Throughout the roughly 24-week study, diphenylcyclopropenone was applied weekly to the patients' scalps. The patient population, which was mostly female, had alopecia areata, totalis or universalis. Notes on the study in general: Alopecia was present in the donors, so their immune response may differ from healthy people's.

The CDR3 sequence is 13 residues long. CDR1 is LNHNV and CDR2 is YYDKDF in the germline V gene (reference sequence). V lost 0 bases to trimming and J lost 10 bases, with 7 bases between them. A remark on this clonotype: The antigen is undetermined.

This sample's time point: patch test 1, 2 weeks after DPC sensitization. The treatment is: therapeutic diphenylcyclopropenone sensitization with weekly scalp DPC. One entry per CDR3 protein results from TCRdb running MiXCR on the RACE reads. This sample yields 65,000 to 80,000 distinct CDR3 sequences, of which about a tenth are seen a single time; roughly 1.5% belongs to the top ten. This TCR was recovered from a woman aged 45-60 years with alopecia areata. Some clones in this sample may be carry-over from other donors' samples. The chain joins TRBV15 to TRBJ1-6, with a weak D call TRBD1 (5 bases). This sample comprised whole blood, obtained in connection with sensitization to the hapten diphenylcyclopropenone (DPC). DNA of the CDR3: TGTGCCACCAGCAGAGATGGGGGATCACCCCTCCACTTT. Translation gives CATSRDGGSPLHF.